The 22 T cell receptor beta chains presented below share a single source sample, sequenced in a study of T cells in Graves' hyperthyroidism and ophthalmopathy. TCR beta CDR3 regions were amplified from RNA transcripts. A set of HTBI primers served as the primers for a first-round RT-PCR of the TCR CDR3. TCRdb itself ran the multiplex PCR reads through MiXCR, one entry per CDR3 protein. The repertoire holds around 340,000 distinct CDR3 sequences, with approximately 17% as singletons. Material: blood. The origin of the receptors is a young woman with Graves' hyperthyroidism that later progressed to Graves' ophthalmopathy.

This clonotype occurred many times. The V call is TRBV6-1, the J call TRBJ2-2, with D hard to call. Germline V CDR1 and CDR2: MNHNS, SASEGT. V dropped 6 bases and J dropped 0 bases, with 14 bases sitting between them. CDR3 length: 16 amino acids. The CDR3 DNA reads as TGTGCCAGCAGATTGACGGAAATTACGAACACCGGGGAGCTGTTTTTT. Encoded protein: CASRLTEITNTGELFF.

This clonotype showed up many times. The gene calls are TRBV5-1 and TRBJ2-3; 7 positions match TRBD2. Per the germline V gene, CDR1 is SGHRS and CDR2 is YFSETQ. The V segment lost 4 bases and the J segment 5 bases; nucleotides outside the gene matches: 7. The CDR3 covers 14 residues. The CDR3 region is CASSPAGVKDTQYF. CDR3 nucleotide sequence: TGCGCCAGCAGCCCTGCGGGGGTCAAAGATACGCAGTATTTT.

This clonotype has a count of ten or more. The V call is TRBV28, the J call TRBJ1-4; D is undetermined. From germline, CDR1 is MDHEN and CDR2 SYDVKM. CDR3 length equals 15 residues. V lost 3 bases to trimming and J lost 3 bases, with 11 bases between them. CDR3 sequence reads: CASSLSWTANEKLFF. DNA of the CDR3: TGTGCCAGCAGTTTGAGTTGGACTGCTAATGAAAAACTGTTTTTT.

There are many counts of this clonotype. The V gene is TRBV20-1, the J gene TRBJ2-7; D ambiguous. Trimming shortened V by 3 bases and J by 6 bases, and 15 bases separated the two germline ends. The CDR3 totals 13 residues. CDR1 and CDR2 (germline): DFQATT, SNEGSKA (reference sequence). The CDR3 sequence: CSASYSSRFEQYF. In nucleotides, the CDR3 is TGCAGTGCTAGCTATTCCAGCCGATTCGAGCAGTACTTC.

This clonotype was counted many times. The CDR3 sequence: CASSVARDRGVTNYGYTF. The CDR3 coding sequence is TGTGCCAGCAGTGTGGCCCGGGACAGGGGAGTAACTAACTATGGCTACACCTTC. The chain links TRBV2 to TRBJ1-2; 10 positions agree with TRBD1. Per germline, CDR1 SNHLY and CDR2 FYNNEI. V lost 4 bases and J lost 0; bases outside the gene matches: 11. CDR3 size: 18 residues.

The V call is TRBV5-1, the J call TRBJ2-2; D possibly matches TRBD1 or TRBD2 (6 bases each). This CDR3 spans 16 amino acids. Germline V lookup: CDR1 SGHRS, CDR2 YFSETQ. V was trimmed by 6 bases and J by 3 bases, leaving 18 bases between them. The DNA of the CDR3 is TGCGCCAGCAAGAACAGGGAGGCAATCCACACCGGGGAGCTGTTTTTT. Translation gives CASKNREAIHTGELFF.

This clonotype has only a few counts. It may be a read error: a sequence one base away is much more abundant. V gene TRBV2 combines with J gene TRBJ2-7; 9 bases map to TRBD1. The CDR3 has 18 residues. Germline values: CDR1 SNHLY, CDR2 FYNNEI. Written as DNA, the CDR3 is TGTGCCAGCAGTCGCCCGGGACAGGGTTCGAAAGGGGCCTACGAGCAGCACTTC. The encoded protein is CASSRPGQGSKGAYEQHF.

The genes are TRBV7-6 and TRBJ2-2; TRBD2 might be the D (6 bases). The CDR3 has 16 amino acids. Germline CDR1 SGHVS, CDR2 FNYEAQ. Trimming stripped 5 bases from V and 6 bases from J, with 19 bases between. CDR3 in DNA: TGTGCCAGCAGCCGACCCGGGGGAGGCGGTCCCGGGGAGCTGTTTTTT. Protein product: CASSRPGGGGPGELFF. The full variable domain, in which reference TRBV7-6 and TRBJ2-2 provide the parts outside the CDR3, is GAGVSQSPRYKVTKRGQDVALRCDPISGHVSLYWYRQALGQGPEFLTYFNYEAQQDKSGLPNDRFSAERPEGSISTLTIQRTEQRDSAMYRCASSRPGGGGPGELFFGEGSRLTVL.

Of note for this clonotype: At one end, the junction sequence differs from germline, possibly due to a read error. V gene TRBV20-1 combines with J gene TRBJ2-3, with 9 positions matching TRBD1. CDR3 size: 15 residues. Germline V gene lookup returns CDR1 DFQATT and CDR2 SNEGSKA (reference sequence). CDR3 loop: CSATRTGGATDTRYF. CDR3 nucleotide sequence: TGCAGTGCTACGAGAACAGGGGGCGCGACAGATACGCGGTATTTT.

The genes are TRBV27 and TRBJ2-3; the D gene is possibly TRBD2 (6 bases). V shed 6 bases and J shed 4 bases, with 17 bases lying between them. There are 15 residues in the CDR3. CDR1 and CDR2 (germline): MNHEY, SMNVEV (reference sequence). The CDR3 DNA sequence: TGTGCCAGCAGCCAATTCGGGAGCGGCTCAGATACGCAGTATTTT. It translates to CASSQFGSGSDTQYF.

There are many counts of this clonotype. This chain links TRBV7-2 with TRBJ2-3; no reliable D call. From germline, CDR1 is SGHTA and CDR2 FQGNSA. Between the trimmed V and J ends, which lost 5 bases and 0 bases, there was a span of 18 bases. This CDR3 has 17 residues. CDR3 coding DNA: TGTGCCAGCAGCACCCTTGGGAAGGCCATAAGCACAGATACGCAGTATTTT. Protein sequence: CASSTLGKAISTDTQYF.

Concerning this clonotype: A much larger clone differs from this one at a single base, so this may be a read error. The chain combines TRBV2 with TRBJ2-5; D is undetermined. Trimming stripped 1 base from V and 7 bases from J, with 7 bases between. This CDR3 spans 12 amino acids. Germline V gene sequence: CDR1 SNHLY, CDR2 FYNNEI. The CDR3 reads CASSEGRGTQYF. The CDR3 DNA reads TGTGCCAGCAGTGAAGGGAGAGGGACCCAGTACTTC.

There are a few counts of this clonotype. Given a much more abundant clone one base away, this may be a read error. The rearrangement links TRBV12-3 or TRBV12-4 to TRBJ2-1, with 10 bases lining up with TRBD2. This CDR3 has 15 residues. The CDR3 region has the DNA TGTGCCAGCAGGCCAGGGACTAGCGCAGACAATGAGCAGTCCTTC. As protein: CASRPGTSADNEQSF.

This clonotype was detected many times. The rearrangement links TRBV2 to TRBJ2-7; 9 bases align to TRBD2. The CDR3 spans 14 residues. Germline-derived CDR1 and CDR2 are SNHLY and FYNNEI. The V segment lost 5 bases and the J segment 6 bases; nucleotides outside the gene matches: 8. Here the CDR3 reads CASSISGSSGEQYF. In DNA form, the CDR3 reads TGTGCCAGCAGTATTAGCGGGAGCTCGGGCGAGCAGTACTTC.

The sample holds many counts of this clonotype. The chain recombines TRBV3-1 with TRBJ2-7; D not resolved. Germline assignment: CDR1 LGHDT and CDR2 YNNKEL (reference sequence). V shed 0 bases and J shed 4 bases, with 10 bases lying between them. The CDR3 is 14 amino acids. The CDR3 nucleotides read TGTGCCAGCAGCCAAGAGACTGGGCCTTACGAGCAGTACTTC. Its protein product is CASSQETGPYEQYF.

CDR3 protein: CASSPPTNTGELFF. The CDR3 DNA sequence: TGTGCCAGCTCACCACCGACGAACACCGGGGAGCTGTTTTTT. The chain recombines TRBV18 with TRBJ2-2; D is undetermined. This CDR3 spans 14 amino acids. V lost 0 bases and J 0 bases, leaving 2 bases between the germline ends. Germline CDR1 KGHSH, CDR2 LQKENI.

Written as DNA, the CDR3 is TGTGCCAGCAGCCTATACCCCGATAACAAATCGGGAAACACCATATATTTT. This sequence encodes CASSLYPDNKSGNTIYF. The chain couples TRBV7-9 to TRBJ1-3, with D uncertain. Between the trimmed V and J ends, which lost 5 bases and 4 bases, there was a span of 21 bases. Germline V gene lookup returns CDR1 SEHNR and CDR2 FQNEAQ (reference sequence). The CDR3 spans 17 residues.

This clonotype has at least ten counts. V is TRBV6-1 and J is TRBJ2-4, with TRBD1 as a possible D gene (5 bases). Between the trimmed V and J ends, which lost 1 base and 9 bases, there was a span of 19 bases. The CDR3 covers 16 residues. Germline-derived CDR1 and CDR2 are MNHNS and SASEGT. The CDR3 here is CASSEVGPKGRSIQYF. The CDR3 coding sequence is TGTGCCAGCAGTGAAGTGGGGCCGAAGGGCAGGAGCATTCAGTACTTC.

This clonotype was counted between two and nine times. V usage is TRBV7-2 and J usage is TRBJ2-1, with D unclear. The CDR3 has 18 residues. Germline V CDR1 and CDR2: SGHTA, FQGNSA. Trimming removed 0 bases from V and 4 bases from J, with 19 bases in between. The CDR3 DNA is TGTGCCAGCAGCTTAGCTAGCTCCCCACCCATTTTATACAATGAGCAGTTCTTC. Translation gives CASSLASSPPILYNEQFF.

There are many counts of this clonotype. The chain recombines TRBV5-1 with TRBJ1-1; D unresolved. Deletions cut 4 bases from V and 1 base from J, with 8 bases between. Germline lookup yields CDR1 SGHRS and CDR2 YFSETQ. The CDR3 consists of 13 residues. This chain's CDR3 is CASSAGENTEAFF. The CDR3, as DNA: TGCGCCAGCAGCGCCGGGGAGAACACTGAAGCTTTCTTT. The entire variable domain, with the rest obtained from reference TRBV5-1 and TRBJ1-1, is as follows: KAGVTQTPRYLIKTRGQQVTLSCSPISGHRSVSWYQQTPGQGLQFLFEYFSETQRNKGNFPGRFSGRQFSNSRSEMNVSTLELGDSALYLCASSAGENTEAFFGQGTRLTVV.

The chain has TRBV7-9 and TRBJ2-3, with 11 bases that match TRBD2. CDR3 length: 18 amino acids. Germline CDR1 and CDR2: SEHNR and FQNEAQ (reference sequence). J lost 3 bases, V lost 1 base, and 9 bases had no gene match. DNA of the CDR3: TGTGCCAGCAGCTTAGTTGCCGGGACTAGCGGAGGGACAGATACGCAGTATTTT. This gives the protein CASSLVAGTSGGTDTQYF. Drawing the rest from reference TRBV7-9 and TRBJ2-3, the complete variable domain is DTGVSQNPRHKITKRGQNVTFRCDPISEHNRLYWYRQTLGQGPEFLTYFQNEAQLEKSRLLSDRFSAERPKGSFSTLEIQRTEQGDSAMYLCASSLVAGTSGGTDTQYFGPGTRLTVL.

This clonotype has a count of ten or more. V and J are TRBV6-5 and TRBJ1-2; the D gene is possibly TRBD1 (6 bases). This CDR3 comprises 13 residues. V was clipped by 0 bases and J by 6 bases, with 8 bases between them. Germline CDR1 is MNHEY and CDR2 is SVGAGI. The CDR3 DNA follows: TGTGCCAGCAGTTACTCTTCAGGGGATGGCTACACCTTC. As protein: CASSYSSGDGYTF.